Listed below are T cell receptor beta chains from one sample, sequenced in a study of blood T cell repertoires in COVID-19. TCRdb's table, derived via immunoSEQ multiplex PCR, lists solely in-frame clones and lacks some. The sample lists about 230,000 clones; over 80% were seen once. The specimen was peripheral blood. The receptors come from a woman in her 70s with active or convalescent COVID-19. CDR3s include the opening cysteine and the closing phenylalanine or tryptophan. The D gene is left open where the match is weak. Clone size, where shown, is once, few, many, or a class for clones that have expanded.

size	V	J	D	CDR3	DNA
-	TRBV5-1	TRBJ1-3	-	CASSLGTGSRDTIYF	TGCGCCAGCAGCTTGGGTACAGGGTCGAGGGACACCATATATTTT
-	TRBV9	TRBJ1-2	-	CASTSGDNYGYTF	TGTGCCAGCACCAGCGGGGACAACTATGGCTACACCTTC
-	TRBV18	TRBJ1-4	TRBD1	CASSPFGTGVSTNEKLFF	TGTGCCAGCTCACCGTTCGGGACAGGGGTCTCAACTAATGAAAAACTGTTTTTT
-	TRBV5-1	TRBJ2-1	-	CASSSGPPVNEQFF	TGCGCCAGCAGCTCGGGTCCCCCTGTTAATGAGCAGTTCTTC
-	TRBV5-4	TRBJ2-2	TRBD1	CASSWDREGELFF	TGTGCCAGCAGTTGGGACAGGGAGGGGGAGCTGTTTTTT
-	TRBV28	TRBJ1-1	-	CASSEHRGTEAFF	TGTGCCAGCAGCGAACATAGGGGGACTGAAGCTTTCTTT
-	TRBV30	TRBJ1-1	-	CAWRGANTEAFF	TGTGCCTGGAGGGGGGCGAACACTGAAGCTTTCTTT
-	TRBV15	TRBJ2-7	-	CATSREGGGQYF	TGTGCCACCAGCAGAGAGGGAGGGGGGCAGTACTTC
few	TRBV6-6	TRBJ1-6	-	CASSYRESPLHF	TGTGCCAGCAGTTACAGGGAGTCACCCCTCCACTTT
-	TRBV27	TRBJ1-5	TRBD1	CASRGTGGGQPQHF	TGTGCCAGCAGGGGGACAGGGGGAGGTCAGCCCCAGCATTTT
-	TRBV3-1/TRBV3-2	TRBJ1-5	TRBD1	CASSQTPQGAVDQPQHF	TGTGCCAGCAGCCAAACCCCTCAGGGGGCTGTCGATCAGCCCCAGCATTTT
once	TRBV30	TRBJ1-3	-	CAWSLYTNTIYF	TGTGCCTGGAGTTTGTACACCAACACCATATATTTT
-	TRBV11-2	TRBJ2-1	TRBD2	CASSSQLAGVGNEQFF	TGTGCCAGCAGTTCCCAACTAGCGGGAGTGGGTAATGAGCAGTTCTTC
-	TRBV10-3	TRBJ1-1	TRBD1	CAITPTGDHTEAFF	TGTGCCATCACTCCTACAGGGGACCACACTGAAGCTTTCTTT
-	TRBV4-2	TRBJ1-2	-	CASSQGTDVPGYTF	TGTGCCAGCAGCCAAGGGACTGACGTCCCCGGCTACACCTTC
-	TRBV6-6	TRBJ1-1	-	CAAYRGSNTEAFF	TGTGCCGCCTACCGGGGGTCGAACACTGAAGCTTTCTTT
-	TRBV9	TRBJ1-1	-	CASSVGGSEAFF	TGTGCCAGCAGCGTAGGCGGCAGTGAAGCTTTCTTT
-	TRBV30	TRBJ1-1	TRBD1	CAWSTTGARQAFF	TGTGCCTGGAGCACTACAGGGGCAAGGCAGGCTTTCTTT
-	TRBV7-2	TRBJ2-7	-	CASSWLPDYRHEQYF	TGTGCCAGCAGCTGGCTCCCGGACTACCGACACGAGCAGTACTTC
-	TRBV5-1	TRBJ2-5	-	CASSFPEAETQYF	TGCGCCAGCAGCTTCCCGGAGGCCGAGACCCAGTACTTC
-	TRBV6-5	TRBJ1-1	TRBD1	CASIVSLGTGSEAFF	TGTGCCAGCATCGTAAGCTTAGGGACAGGGTCTGAAGCTTTCTTT
once	TRBV7-6	TRBJ2-2	TRBD1	CASSPNRWGQGTGELFF	TGTGCCAGCAGCCCAAACCGCTGGGGACAGGGGACCGGGGAGCTGTTTTTT
-	TRBV9	TRBJ1-3	-	CASSTRTNLDTIYF	TGTGCCAGCAGCACTAGGACGAATCTAGACACCATATATTTT
-	TRBV5-8	TRBJ1-2	-	CASSPGGSANYGYTF	TGTGCCAGCAGCCCTGGTGGCAGTGCTAACTATGGCTACACCTTC
few	TRBV2	TRBJ2-7	TRBD1	CASSGSRSGTGTVYEQYF	TGTGCCAGCAGTGGGAGCAGGTCCGGGACAGGCACAGTTTACGAGCAGTACTTC
-	TRBV2	TRBJ2-2	-	CASSGQPAGELFF	TGTGCCAGCAGCGGACAGCCCGCCGGGGAGCTGTTTTTT
-	TRBV25-1	TRBJ1-6	-	CASTGDPLNSPLHF	TGTGCCAGTACAGGAGACCCGCTTAATTCACCCCTCCACTTT
-	TRBV27	TRBJ1-5	TRBD1	CASSNRQGRGYSNQPQHF	TGTGCCAGCAGCAATAGACAGGGCCGCGGGTATAGCAATCAGCCCCAGCATTTT
-	TRBV5-1	TRBJ1-1	-	CASSSNPGSDTEAFF	TGCGCCAGCAGCTCGAATCCGGGGAGCGACACTGAAGCTTTCTTT
once	TRBV5-1	TRBJ2-5	TRBD2	CASSSGTSIQETQYF	TGCGCCAGCAGTTCCGGGACTAGTATACAAGAGACCCAGTACTTC
-	TRBV19	TRBJ2-1	-	CASSMEGRNEQFF	TGTGCCAGTAGTATGGAGGGAAGGAATGAGCAGTTCTTC
-	TRBV10-3	TRBJ2-1	-	CAISVRDWKDEQFF	TGTGCCATCAGTGTCCGGGACTGGAAGGATGAGCAGTTCTTC
once	TRBV7-2	TRBJ1-6	-	CASSLVVGRYNSPLHF	TGTGCCAGCAGCTTAGTGGTGGGGAGGTATAATTCACCCCTCCACTTT
-	TRBV25-1	TRBJ2-1	-	CASSDTLAGNEQFF	TGTGCCAGCAGTGATACGCTAGCCGGCAATGAGCAGTTCTTC
-	TRBV6-2/TRBV6-3	TRBJ1-5	TRBD1	CASSTGGASNQPQHF	TGTGCCAGCAGTACAGGGGGCGCAAGCAATCAGCCCCAGCATTTT
-	TRBV7-3	TRBJ1-1	TRBD1	CASRQGQGENTEAFF	TGTGCCAGCAGGCAAGGACAGGGTGAGAACACTGAAGCTTTCTTT
-	TRBV27	TRBJ2-3	-	CASSSQSGLSTDTQYF	TGTGCCAGCAGTTCCCAAAGCGGGCTTAGCACAGATACGCAGTATTTT
-	TRBV6-5	TRBJ1-3	TRBD1	CASIYDREGGNTIYF	TGTGCCAGCATTTATGACAGGGAAGGTGGAAACACCATATATTTT
-	TRBV7-8	TRBJ2-5	-	CASSLGVSGTQETQYF	TGTGCCAGCAGCTTGGGCGTATCTGGCACGCAAGAGACCCAGTACTTC
-	TRBV6-5	TRBJ2-1	-	CASRSLGDYNEQFF	TGTGCCAGCAGGTCCCTAGGGGACTACAATGAGCAGTTCTTC
-	TRBV3-1/TRBV3-2	TRBJ2-1	TRBD2	CASRSTAGGGRANEQFF	TGTGCCAGCAGGTCTACAGCCGGGGGCGGGAGGGCCAATGAGCAGTTCTTC
few	TRBV30	TRBJ2-6	TRBD1	CAWSPRRTGVLKLTF	TGTGCCTGGAGCCCACGGCGGACAGGGGTTTTGAAACTGACTTTC
-	TRBV6-5	TRBJ1-4	-	CASSRGQPPIF	TGTGCCAGCAGTAGAGGACAGCCACCCATTTTT